The 2 T cell receptor beta chains presented below share a single source sample, sequenced in a study of CD8+ T cells in alopecia areata. Extraction and reverse transcription of RNA yielded cDNA as the sequencing template. Here immunoSEQ multiplex PCR was the method, and the copy in TCRdb shows in-frame clones only, minus some. The sample carries some 180,000 clones, about 63% recorded once. This specimen was CD4+ T cells sorted from blood, taken at week 0. These receptors were collected from a human donor with alopecia areata.

V and J are TRBV29-1 and TRBJ1-2; a possible D gene is TRBD1 (5 bases). Between the trimmed V and J ends, which lost 1 base and 5 bases, there was a span of 14 bases. This CDR3 is built from 14 residues. Per germline, CDR1 SQVTM and CDR2 ANQGSEA. For the CDR3, the DNA is TGCAGCGTTGAAGGCCAGACAGTGACATATGGCTACACCTTC. This encodes CSVEGQTVTYGYTF.

A note on this clone: Other nucleotide sequences from this sample produce the same CDR3. The V gene is TRBV9, the J gene TRBJ2-3; tentative D call: TRBD2 (6 bases). V shed 0 bases and J shed 3 bases, with 8 bases lying between them. CDR3 length equals 14 residues. Germline V gene sequence: CDR1 SGDLS, CDR2 YYNGEE. CDR3 residues: CASSVGSGTDTQYF. The CDR3 nucleotides are TGTGCCAGCAGCGTAGGTAGCGGAACAGATACGCAGTATTTT. The full variable domain, rest sourced from reference TRBV9 and TRBJ2-3, is DSGVTQTPKHLITATGQRVTLRCSPRSGDLSVYWYQQSLDQGLQFLIQYYNGEERAKGNILERFSAQQFPDLHSELNLSSLELGDSALYFCASSVGSGTDTQYFGPGTRLTVL.